The 23 T cell receptor beta chains below were found in one sample sequenced in a study of T cell clonality in common variable immunodeficiency. Sequencing was performed with immunoSEQ multiplex PCR; in TCRdb, only in-frame clones are kept and a portion is missing. Observed in the sample are tens of thousands of clones, none of them singletons. Source material: peripheral blood mononuclear cells. Receptors originate from a person between 18 and 75 years old in good health.

There are many counts of this clone. The CDR3 end lies 3 residues beyond the end of the read and is filled in from the germline J gene. The rearrangement links TRBV7-8 to TRBJ2-1; 7 bases are shared with TRBD1. Germline V gives CDR1 SGHVS, CDR2 FQNEAQ. The CDR3 is 15 residues long. V shed 1 base and J 7 bases; nucleotides not matched to a gene: 7. CDR3 bases read: TGTGCCAGCAGCTTAGGTAGTAGGGGGCTTAATGAG. Its protein product is CASSLGSRGLNE. The complete CDR3 sequence is CASSLGSRGLNEQFF.

This clone was detected many times. The junction departs from germline at one end; a sequencing error may be responsible. With the read ending 3 residues before the CDR3 end, the germline J gene is used to fill in that end. This rearrangement joins TRBV4-2 to TRBJ2-5, with 8 positions matching TRBD1. Germline assignment: CDR1 LGHNA and CDR2 YNFKEQ. The CDR3 is 16 residues long. The part of the CDR3 DNA that was read is TGCGCCAGCAGCCAAGAGGGCAGGGGGCGCGGAGAGACC. Amino acid sequence: CASSQEGRGRGET. The CDR3, in full, reads CASSQEGRGRGETQYF.

This clone was recorded many times. The CDR3 end lies 3 residues beyond the end of the read and is filled in from the germline J gene. The rearrangement uses TRBV7-2 and TRBJ1-5, with D uncertain. Between the trimmed V and J ends, which lost 5 bases and 4 bases, there was a span of 12 bases. The CDR3 is 14 amino acids. The germline V gene encodes CDR1 SGHTA and CDR2 FQGNSA. CDR3 DNA (partial): TGTGCCAGCAGCAATCACGAGGTTAATCAGCCC. The encoded protein is CASSNHEVNQP. Given in full, the CDR3 is CASSNHEVNQPQHF.

This clone was picked up many times. The missing CDR3 end, 3 residues past where the read stops, is filled in from the germline J gene. The chain links TRBV5-1 to TRBJ2-4; D gene uncertain. The CDR3 spans 20 residues. CDR1 and CDR2 from the germline V gene are SGHRS and YFSETQ. V lost 0 bases and J lost 1, with 23 bases in between. CDR3 residues: CASSLGPGSANDPAKNIQYF. CDR3 DNA, as far as it was read: TGCGCCAGCAGCTTGGGTCCAGGTTCGGCGAATGATCCCGCCAAAAACATT.

This clone was seen ten or more times. The sequence runs out 3 residues before the end of the CDR3; the remainder is reconstructed from the germline J gene. The gene calls are TRBV19 and TRBJ1-1; TRBD1 might be the D (5 bases). V dropped 0 bases and J dropped 4 bases, with 6 bases sitting between them. The V gene's germline CDR1 is LNHDA and CDR2 SQIVND (reference sequence). The CDR3 is 13 residues long. The CDR3 protein is CASSIEGGTEAFF. CDR3 DNA (partial): TGTGCCAGTAGTATAGAGGGGGGCACTGAA.

The table lists this clone with many counts. The CDR3 end lies 3 residues beyond the end of the read and is filled in from the germline J gene. The V gene is TRBV10-3, the J gene TRBJ1-1; D possibly corresponds to TRBD1 (5 bases). Germline lookup yields CDR1 ENHRY and CDR2 SYGVKD. The CDR3 contains 13 residues. The V end lost 4 bases, the J end lost 3 bases, and 9 bases lay between the germline ends. CDR3 sequence: CAISAGGDTEAFF. The CDR3 DNA, read in part, is TGTGCCATCAGTGCTGGGGGGGACACTGAA.

This clone was seen many times. The read finishes 3 residues shy of the CDR3 end, and the germline J gene is used to complete it. The chain carries TRBV19 and TRBJ2-3; D assignment may be TRBD1 or TRBD2 (5 bases each). The CDR3 consists of 17 residues. Germline V CDR1 and CDR2: LNHDA, SQIVND (reference sequence). V lost 5 bases and J 6 bases, leaving 24 bases between the germline ends. The sequenced CDR3 bases are TGTGCCAGTAGTGACCCAAGAGGGGTAAGGCCGGTTGATACG. Protein product: CASSDPRGVRPVDT. The full CDR3 protein reads CASSDPRGVRPVDTQYF.

This clone was detected many times. The CDR3 goes on 3 residues after the read ends, and that part is filled in from the germline J gene. The J gene is TRBJ2-5, the V gene TRBV5-1; 12 bases match TRBD2. The V gene end was trimmed by 4 bases and the J gene end by 2 bases; junction bases not matched to a gene: 6. The V gene's germline CDR1 is SGHRS and CDR2 YFSETQ. The CDR3 contains 16 residues. CDR3 DNA, as far as it was read: TGCGCCAGCAGCCTCGGGACTAGCGGGTCTCAAGAGACC. The encoded protein is CASSLGTSGSQET. The entire CDR3 is CASSLGTSGSQETQYF.

This clone was recorded at least ten times. Read sequence stops 3 residues before the CDR3 end, and the germline J gene provides the missing end. The V gene is TRBV7-9, the J gene TRBJ2-7; the match to TRBD1 covers 7 bases. The CDR3 has 14 amino acids. Germline CDR1 is SEHNR and CDR2 is FQNEAQ (reference sequence). V lost 3 bases, J lost 0 bases, and 2 bases stayed unmatched. The CDR3 is CASSFDRVSYEQYF. CDR3 DNA, as far as it was read: TGTGCCAGCAGCTTTGACAGGGTCTCCTACGAG.

This clone has a handful of counts. One base separates it from a far larger clone, so it is likely a read error. Read coverage stops 3 residues before the CDR3 terminus; the germline J gene supplies the remainder. This chain joins TRBV30 and TRBJ2-5; 10 nucleotides agree with TRBD1. Per germline, CDR1 GTSNPN and CDR2 SVGIG (reference sequence). Losses at the gene ends were 6 bases for V and 4 bases for J; bases not matched to a gene: 11. The CDR3 runs to 15 residues. The CDR3 DNA, read in part, is TGTGCCTGCAGCCAGGGACAGGGGATTGGAGAGACC. This encodes CACSQGQGIGET. The full CDR3 sequence reads CACSQGQGIGETQYF.

This clone has a count of ten or more. The read ends 3 residues before the CDR3 terminus; that terminus is restored from the germline J gene. This chain links TRBV2 with TRBJ2-3; D gene unclear. Trimming removed 4 bases at V and 0 bases at J, with 17 bases between. The length of the CDR3 is 17 residues. Germline V gene sequence: CDR1 SNHLY, CDR2 FYNNEI. The chain's CDR3 is CASSAFTPISSTDTQYF. Incomplete CDR3 DNA: TGTGCCAGCAGTGCTTTTACACCGATTTCTAGCACAGATACG.

This clone was counted at least ten times. The read finishes 3 residues shy of the CDR3 end, and the germline J gene is used to complete it. J is TRBJ2-3 and V is TRBV12-5, with 16 nucleotides matching TRBD2. Trimming at V came to 5 bases and at J to 5 bases, leaving 7 bases not matched to a gene. The CDR3 covers 17 residues. Germline assignment: CDR1 LGHNT and CDR2 FRNRAP. The part of the CDR3 DNA that was read is TGTGCTAGTGGTACCGGGACTAGCGGGGGGGAGGGAGATACG. Translated: CASGTGTSGGEGDT. From start to end, the CDR3 is CASGTGTSGGEGDTQYF.

This clone was seen at least ten times. Read sequence stops 3 residues before the CDR3 end, and the germline J gene provides the missing end. The chain couples TRBV27 to TRBJ1-5; 7 bases fit TRBD1. CDR3 length equals 17 residues. The germline CDR1 and CDR2 sequences are MNHEY and SMNVEV (reference sequence). Trimming cost V 8 bases and J 4 bases; bases outside gene matches: 17. The CDR3 bases that were read are TGTGCCAGCTCACAAGGAGGAGGGACAGTCAAAAATCAGCCC. Translated: CASSQGGGTVKNQP. The whole CDR3 protein reads CASSQGGGTVKNQPQHF.

At least ten counts were recorded for this clone. The read finishes 3 residues shy of the CDR3 end, and the germline J gene is used to complete it. The genes are TRBV28 and TRBJ2-7; 7 bases line up with TRBD1. Germline-derived CDR1 and CDR2 are MDHEN and SYDVKM. The CDR3 has 15 residues. V was clipped by 6 bases and J by 1 base; unmatched bases: 9. The DNA read from the CDR3 is TGTGCCAGCAGCACCGGGACAGAGCTTTCCTACGAG. Encoded protein: CASSTGTELSYE. The complete CDR3 sequence is CASSTGTELSYEQYF.

This clone turned up a few times. From the germline J gene comes the end of the CDR3, since the read stops 3 residues before it. V is TRBV4-2 and J is TRBJ2-7; TRBD2 matches at 11 bases. Trimming cost V 4 bases and J 0 bases; bases outside gene matches: 11. Germline V CDR1 and CDR2: LGHNA, YNFKEQ. CDR3 length: 18 residues. The part of the CDR3 DNA that was read is TGTGCCAGCAGCCGCATCACATCCCTAGCGGGGGGCTCCTACGAG. The encoded protein is CASSRITSLAGGSYE. In full, the CDR3 reads CASSRITSLAGGSYEQYF.

This clone was found many times. Read sequence stops 3 residues before the CDR3 end, and the germline J gene provides the missing end. The V and J genes are TRBV2 and TRBJ2-7; no clear D gene. The CDR3 is 15 amino acids. Germline loops: CDR1 SNHLY, CDR2 FYNNEI. The V gene lost 3 bases and the J gene lost 2 bases, with 14 bases spanning the gap. The CDR3 bases that were read are TGTGCCAGCAGTGATTTCGAGGTGCTAGCCTACGAG. Its protein is CASSDFEVLAYE. From start to end, the CDR3 is CASSDFEVLAYEQYF.

This clone was recorded at least ten times. The CDR3 end is not reached by the read, which stops 3 residues before it; the germline J gene fills it in. The genes are TRBV7-2 and TRBJ1-4; no reliable D call. The V gene lost 5 bases and the J gene lost 0 bases, with 10 bases spanning the gap. Looked up from germline, CDR1 is SGHTA and CDR2 is FQGNSA. The CDR3 spans 15 residues. The CDR3 loop is CASSPDIATNEKLFF. The covered CDR3 bases are TGTGCCAGCAGCCCAGACATTGCAACTAATGAAAAA.

This clone was recorded many times. The CDR3 is cut off 3 residues early in the read; its end comes from the germline J gene. J is TRBJ2-3 and V is TRBV20-1, with 8 positions matching TRBD1. The CDR3 consists of 13 residues. The V gene end was trimmed by 6 bases and the J gene end by 7 bases; junction bases not matched to a gene: 9. Germline CDR1 reads DFQATT; CDR2 reads SNEGSKA (reference sequence). Incomplete CDR3 DNA: TGCAGTGCCAGAAGACAGGGGTCAAATACG. Translation: CSARRQGSNT. The full CDR3 reads CSARRQGSNTQYF.

Many counts were recorded for this clone. The sequenced fragment ends 3 residues before the CDR3 boundary, so the rest is inferred from the germline J gene. This rearrangement joins TRBV6-1 to TRBJ1-2; tentatively, D is TRBD1 (6 bases). CDR1 is MNHNS and CDR2 is SASEGT in the germline V gene. The V and J ends lost 4 bases and 2 bases respectively, with 14 bases between them. The CDR3 is 15 residues long. The sequenced part of the CDR3 DNA is TGTGCCAGCAGTGCTGAAGGGGGTAGGAACTATGGC. Protein: CASSAEGGRNYG. The full CDR3 protein is CASSAEGGRNYGYTF.

There are many counts of this clone. The read halts 3 residues ahead of the CDR3 end, with the missing end drawn from the germline J gene. The V gene is TRBV20-1, the J gene TRBJ1-1, with D maybe TRBD1 (5 bases). Trimming took off 5 bases at V and 2 bases at J, with 12 bases between the two ends. CDR3 length: 13 residues. Germline V gene data show CDR1 as DFQATT and CDR2 as SNEGSKA (reference sequence). The covered CDR3 bases are TGCAGTGCTTTGACAGTAGTAAACACTGAA. Translated, it gives CSALTVVNTE. The CDR3 reads in full as CSALTVVNTEAFF.

The table lists this clone with a few counts. The read halts 3 residues ahead of the CDR3 end, with the missing end drawn from the germline J gene. The rearrangement uses TRBV18 and TRBJ2-7, with 9 bases lining up with TRBD1. The CDR3 covers 15 residues. CDR1 and CDR2 (germline): KGHSH, LQKENI. V gave up 4 bases and J gave up 4 bases; unmatched junction bases: 8. Partial CDR3 DNA: TGTGCCAGCTCACGGCCCGGGACAGGGAGATACGAG. Amino acids: CASSRPGTGRYE. The entire CDR3 is CASSRPGTGRYEQYF.

This clone appeared a few times. A much larger clone differs by one base, so this may be a read error. The read halts 3 residues ahead of the CDR3 end, with the missing end drawn from the germline J gene. Other DNA sequences of this sample code for an identical CDR3. This chain uses TRBV11-2 with TRBJ1-2, with D maybe TRBD1 (6 bases). The germline gives CDR1 SGHAT, CDR2 FQNNGV. The CDR3 has 13 residues. The covered CDR3 bases are TGCGCCAGCAGCCCAGGGGCGCGGTATGGC. It specifies CASSPGARYG. The full CDR3 protein is CASSPGARYGYTF.

This clone came up many times. The CDR3 extends 3 residues past the end of the read, so its final part is completed from the germline J gene. The chain employs TRBV7-8 and TRBJ2-3, with D uncertain. Germline V gene data show CDR1 as SGHVS and CDR2 as FQNEAQ. V lost 6 bases to trimming and J lost 0 bases, with 13 bases between them. The CDR3 covers 15 residues. This CDR3 reads CASSFGDSSTDTQYF. The CDR3 bases that were read are TGTGCCAGCAGTTTCGGCGACTCTAGCACAGATACG. Looking up the rest from reference TRBV7-8 and TRBJ2-3 gives the full variable domain: GAGVSQSPRYKVAKRGQDVALRCDPISGHVSLFWYQQALGQGPEFLTYFQNEAQLDKSGLPSDRFFAERPEGSVSTLKIQRTQQEDSAVYLCASSFGDSSTDTQYFGPGTRLTVL.